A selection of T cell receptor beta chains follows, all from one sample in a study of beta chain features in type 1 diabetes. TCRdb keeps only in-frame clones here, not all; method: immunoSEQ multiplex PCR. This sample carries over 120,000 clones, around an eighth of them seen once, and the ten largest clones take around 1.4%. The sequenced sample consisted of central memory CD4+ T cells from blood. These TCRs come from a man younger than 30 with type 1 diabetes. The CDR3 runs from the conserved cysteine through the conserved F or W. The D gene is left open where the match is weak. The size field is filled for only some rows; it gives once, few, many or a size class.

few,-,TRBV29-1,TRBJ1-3,TGCAGCGTTTTTCCCCCGGGAACTGGAAACACCATATATTTT,CSVFPPGTGNTIYF
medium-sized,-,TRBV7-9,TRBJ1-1,TGTGCCAGCAGCCCCCTGAGTGACACTGAAGCTTTCTTT,CASSPLSDTEAFF
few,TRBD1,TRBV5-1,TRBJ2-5,TGCGCCAGCAGCTCGGACAGGGTTAGAGAGACCCAGTACTTC,CASSSDRVRETQYF
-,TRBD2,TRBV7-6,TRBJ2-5,TGTGCCAGCAGCTTAGCGACTAGCGGGGCGGGGGAGACCCAGTACTTC,CASSLATSGAGETQYF
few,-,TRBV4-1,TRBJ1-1,TGCGCCAGCAGCCAAGAGATGAACACTGAAGCTTTCTTT,CASSQEMNTEAFF
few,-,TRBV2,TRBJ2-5,TGTGCCAGCAGTCTACAAGAGACCCAGTACTTC,CASSLQETQYF
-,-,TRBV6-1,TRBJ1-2,TGTGCCAGCAGTGAAGCAGCCCAAATAATTAACTATGGCTACACCTTC,CASSEAAQIINYGYTF
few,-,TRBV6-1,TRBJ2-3,TGTGCCAGCAGGGCGGACTTCACAGATACGCAGTATTTT,CASRADFTDTQYF
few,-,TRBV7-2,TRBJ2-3,TGTGCCAGCAGCCCCATAGTTGGCACAGATACGCAGTATTTT,CASSPIVGTDTQYF
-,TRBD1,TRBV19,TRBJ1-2,TGTGCCAGTAGGGTGGCGGACAGGGTATGGGGCTACACCTTC,CASRVADRVWGYTF
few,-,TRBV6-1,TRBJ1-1,TGTGCCAGCAGAGAGAAGACGAACACTGAAGCTTTCTTT,CASREKTNTEAFF
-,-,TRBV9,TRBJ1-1,TGTGCCAGCAGCGTAGTTTTCAGTACTGAAGCTTTCTTT,CASSVVFSTEAFF
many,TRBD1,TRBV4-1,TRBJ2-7,TGCGCCAGCAGCCAGATACAGCCTAAAACAGGGGAGAGCTCCTACGAGCAGTACTTC,CASSQIQPKTGESSYEQYF
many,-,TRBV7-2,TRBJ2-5,TGTGCCAGCAGCCATCAATATGGGCCCGGGGAGACCCAGTACTTC,CASSHQYGPGETQYF
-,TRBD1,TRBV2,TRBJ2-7,TGTGCCATATCCGGGACAGTGGCTTCCTACGAGCAGTACTTC,CAISGTVASYEQYF
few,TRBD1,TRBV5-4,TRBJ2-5,TGTGCCAGCACCCCGGGACAGGGTGGCCAAGAGACCCAGTACTTC,CASTPGQGGQETQYF
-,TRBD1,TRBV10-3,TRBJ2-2,TGTGCCATCACTGAGGACAGGACCGGGGAGCTGTTTTTT,CAITEDRTGELFF
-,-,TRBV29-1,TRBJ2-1,TGCAGCGTTGGGGCGGCTTTTACTAACAATGAGCAGTTCTTC,CSVGAAFTNNEQFF
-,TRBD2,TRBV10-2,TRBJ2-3,TGCGCCAGCAGTGAGTCAACTAGCGGGGAGAGCACAGATACGCAGTATTTT,CASSESTSGESTDTQYF
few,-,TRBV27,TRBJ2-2,TGTGCCAGCAGCGGGCGTTCGAACACCGGGGAGCTGTTTTTT,CASSGRSNTGELFF
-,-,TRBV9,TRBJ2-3,TGTGCCAGCAGCCCTCCCCGAGGGGACACAGATACGCAGTATTTT,CASSPPRGDTDTQYF
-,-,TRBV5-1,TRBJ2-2,TGCGCCAGCAGCTTGAGGGACAAGAACACCGGGGAGCTGTTTTTT,CASSLRDKNTGELFF
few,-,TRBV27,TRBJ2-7,TGTGCCAGCAGTTTATCTGGTAGATCCTACGAGCAGTACTTC,CASSLSGRSYEQYF
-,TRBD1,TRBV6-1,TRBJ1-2,TGTGCCAGCAGTGAACCGGGACAGGGAATCTATGGCTACACCTTC,CASSEPGQGIYGYTF
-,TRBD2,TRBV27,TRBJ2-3,TGTGCCAGCAGTTCCTCACCGCGACTAGCGGGGGGTGCGGATACGCAGTATTTT,CASSSSPRLAGGADTQYF
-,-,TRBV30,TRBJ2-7,TGTGCCTGGAGTGTATCCCCGTACGAGCAGTACTTC,CAWSVSPYEQYF
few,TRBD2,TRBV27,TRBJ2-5,TGTGCCAGCAGTCTAGGCCCCAGACTAGCGGGGGACCAAGAGACCCAGTACTTC,CASSLGPRLAGDQETQYF